Listed below are T cell receptor beta chains from one sample, sequenced in a study of beta chain features in type 1 diabetes. TCRdb's copy holds only in-frame clones and misses some; the assay was immunoSEQ multiplex PCR. Here the sample spans about 40,000 clones, approximately 50% being singletons. The sequencing sample was made of central memory CD4+ T cells from blood. The receptors come from a woman in her late teens or twenties in good health. Both conserved end residues are part of each CDR3. The D gene is left open where the match is weak. Some rows have no size entry. The others give once, few or many, or a class for an expanded clone.

D,size,V,J,CDR3,DNA
TRBD1,.,TRBV19,TRBJ1-4,CASTLQQGRSDEKLFF,TGTGCCAGTACCCTACAACAGGGGCGATCTGATGAAAAACTGTTTTTT
.,.,TRBV4-1,TRBJ1-2,CASSQAINYGYTF,TGCGCCAGCAGCCAAGCTATTAACTATGGCTACACCTTC
TRBD2,few,TRBV5-5,TRBJ2-1,CASSPAGVVNEQFF,TGTGCCAGCAGCCCGGCGGGAGTGGTGAATGAGCAGTTCTTC
.,.,TRBV27,TRBJ2-2,CASKRLARNTGELFF,TGTGCCAGCAAAAGGCTAGCGAGGAACACCGGGGAGCTGTTTTTT
.,.,TRBV5-6,TRBJ2-6,CASSSTTLGGGANVLTF,TGTGCCAGCAGCTCCACTACCCTCGGTGGTGGGGCCAACGTCCTGACTTTC
TRBD1,few,TRBV7-2,TRBJ1-2,CASSLGGTAYGYTF,TGTGCCAGCAGCCTCGGCGGGACAGCATATGGCTACACCTTC
.,few,TRBV5-1,TRBJ1-1,CASSLDTSGDTEAFF,TGCGCCAGCAGTTTGGACACTTCCGGGGACACTGAAGCTTTCTTT
TRBD1,few,TRBV7-9,TRBJ1-2,CASSLASGTGVRGYTF,TGTGCCAGCAGCTTAGCCTCCGGGACAGGGGTTAGAGGCTACACCTTC
.,.,TRBV7-3,TRBJ2-5,CASSLRREETQYF,TGTGCCAGCAGCTTACGGAGGGAGGAGACCCAGTACTTC
TRBD2,few,TRBV6-5,TRBJ2-1,CASSSGLAGPNEQFF,TGTGCCAGCAGCTCCGGACTAGCGGGCCCAAATGAGCAGTTCTTC
TRBD1,few,TRBV6-5,TRBJ2-3,CASRAQGSTDTQYF,TGTGCCAGCAGGGCACAGGGGAGCACAGATACGCAGTATTTT
.,once,TRBV7-6,TRBJ2-2,CASSLLVLAVNRVPGELFF,TGTGCCAGCAGCTTACTTGTGCTAGCGGTAAACAGGGTGCCCGGGGAGCTGTTTTTT
TRBD1,few,TRBV19,TRBJ1-1,CASSITGGWTEAFF,TGTGCCAGTAGTATCACAGGGGGCTGGACTGAAGCTTTCTTT
.,few,TRBV2,TRBJ2-1,CASSDWVGNEQFF,TGTGCCAGCAGTGATTGGGTCGGGAATGAGCAGTTCTTC
TRBD2,few,TRBV7-2,TRBJ2-7,CASSLSSGQAYEQYF,TGTGCCAGCAGCCTAAGTAGCGGGCAAGCTTACGAGCAGTACTTC
TRBD2,few,TRBV5-1,TRBJ2-4,CASSLELAGGRGNIQYF,TGCGCCAGCAGCTTGGAGCTAGCGGGAGGGCGGGGGAACATTCAGTACTTC
TRBD1,.,TRBV6-6,TRBJ2-7,CASRAGGKDSYEQYF,TGTGCCAGCAGGGCAGGGGGTAAGGACTCCTACGAGCAGTACTTC
.,.,TRBV5-6,TRBJ2-1,CASSLAGSSYNEQFF,TGTGCCAGCAGCTTGGCCGGGAGCTCCTACAATGAGCAGTTCTTC
.,.,TRBV5-1,TRBJ1-5,CASSLSPGDNQPQHF,TGCGCCAGCAGCTTGAGCCCAGGGGATAATCAGCCCCAGCATTTT
TRBD2,few,TRBV11-1,TRBJ2-5,CASSRGTIQETQYF,TGTGCCAGCAGCCGAGGGACTATCCAAGAGACCCAGTACTTC
.,few,TRBV30,TRBJ2-4,CAWSARGYENIQYF,TGTGCCTGGAGTGCAAGGGGGTATGAAAACATTCAGTACTTC
TRBD2,.,TRBV5-1,TRBJ2-1,CASRRLAGTYNEQFF,TGCGCCAGCCGGCGCTTAGCGGGCACCTACAATGAGCAGTTCTTC
.,.,TRBV11-2,TRBJ1-4,CASSMRGGGSEKLFF,TGTGCCAGCAGCATGAGGGGGGGAGGGTCTGAAAAACTGTTTTTT
TRBD1,.,TRBV14,TRBJ2-7,CASSQLWGTGTYEQYF,TGTGCCAGCAGCCAGCTATGGGGGACAGGGACCTACGAGCAGTACTTC
.,.,TRBV5-1,TRBJ2-3,CASSRPLAGEDTQYF,TGCGCCAGCAGCCGGCCACTGGCAGGGGAAGATACGCAGTATTTT
TRBD2,.,TRBV9,TRBJ2-2,CASSARALAGVITGELFF,TGTGCCAGCAGCGCCCGAGCACTAGCGGGAGTAATAACCGGGGAGCTGTTTTTT
.,.,TRBV5-1,TRBJ2-5,CASSLAPGRETQYF,TGCGCCAGCAGCTTGGCTCCAGGGAGGGAGACCCAGTACTTC
TRBD1,.,TRBV9,TRBJ2-2,CASSARQGERTGELFF,TGTGCCAGCAGCGCGCGGCAGGGGGAAAGAACCGGGGAGCTGTTTTTT
.,.,TRBV30,TRBJ1-1,CAWSQSNTEAFF,TGTGCCTGGAGCCAGTCGAACACTGAAGCTTTCTTT
.,.,TRBV19,TRBJ1-2,CASSSQGYYGYTF,TGTGCCAGTAGCTCCCAGGGTTACTATGGCTACACCTTC
.,few,TRBV30,TRBJ1-2,CAWSVPAGVPSDGYTF,TGTGCCTGGAGTGTACCCGCGGGGGTGCCCTCGGATGGCTACACCTTC
TRBD1,few,TRBV10-2,TRBJ2-7,CASSESTGTEQYF,TGCGCCAGCAGTGAGTCGACAGGGACCGAGCAGTACTTC
TRBD2,many,TRBV10-3,TRBJ2-5,CAIRLAPQETQYF,TGTGCCATCAGACTAGCGCCCCAAGAGACCCAGTACTTC
TRBD1,.,TRBV2,TRBJ1-4,CASRFRQGNEKLFF,TGTGCCAGCAGGTTCAGACAGGGTAATGAAAAACTGTTTTTT
.,.,TRBV7-3,TRBJ1-1,CASRQTVNTEAFF,TGTGCCAGCAGACAGACAGTGAACACTGAAGCTTTCTTT
TRBD1,.,TRBV29-1,TRBJ1-1,CSVGPGTDIDEAFF,TGCAGCGTTGGCCCCGGGACAGACATAGATGAAGCTTTCTTT
.,few,TRBV7-9,TRBJ2-5,CASSLGTLLGGDQYF,TGTGCCAGCAGCTTGGGGACTTTACTCGGAGGTGACCAGTACTTC